This is a list of T cell receptor beta chains from one sample in a study of OX40 agonist ivuxolimab in advanced cancers. The assay was immunoSEQ multiplex PCR, and TCRdb's table has in-frame clones only and misses some. Of fewer than 90,000 clones in the sample, 80% to 90% are singletons; the top ten hold around 0.26%. Sequenced here: CD4+ or CD8+ T cells sorted from blood, sampled in a trial of the OX40 agonist ivuxolimab. These receptors all come from an adult with an advanced solid tumor such as melanoma, head and neck, liver or kidney cancer. The CDR3 runs from the conserved cysteine through the conserved F or W. D genes are given only for firm matches. Size values are once, few and many counts, or a class for expanded clones, and some rows have none.

abundance,v_gene,j_gene,d_gene,CDR3aa,CDR3nt
.,TRBV7-9,TRBJ1-4,TRBD1,CASSLGQNRGWEKLFF,TGTGCCAGCAGCTTAGGTCAGAACAGGGGCTGGGAAAAACTGTTTTTT
.,TRBV19,TRBJ2-7,.,CASRRVLPPYEQYF,TGTGCCAGTAGACGGGTTTTACCACCCTACGAGCAGTACTTC
.,TRBV6-5,TRBJ1-1,TRBD1,CASRYGQGVSEAFF,TGTGCCAGCAGGTACGGACAGGGGGTCTCTGAAGCTTTCTTT
.,TRBV4-1,TRBJ1-2,.,CASSQALVGPYGYTF,TGCGCCAGCAGCCAAGCCTTGGTGGGGCCCTATGGCTACACCTTC
.,TRBV4-3,TRBJ2-3,.,CASSQGGHFSSDTQYF,TGCGCCAGCAGCCAAGGCGGTCATTTTTCATCAGATACGCAGTATTTT
once,TRBV2,TRBJ1-4,TRBD1,CASNWDRVGEKLFF,TGTGCCAGCAACTGGGACAGGGTGGGCGAAAAACTGTTTTTT
.,TRBV9,TRBJ2-5,.,CASSVAPGDGIKTQYF,TGTGCCAGCAGCGTAGCCCCGGGTGATGGGATTAAGACCCAGTACTTC
.,TRBV10-3,TRBJ2-6,.,CATIGGSSGANVLTF,TGTGCCACCATCGGGGGAAGCTCTGGGGCCAACGTCCTGACTTTC
.,TRBV2,TRBJ2-4,TRBD2,CASSEGRASGNIQYF,TGTGCCAGCAGTGAAGGCAGGGCTAGCGGAAACATTCAGTACTTC
.,TRBV4-1,TRBJ2-5,.,CASSQFSLETQYF,TGCGCCAGCAGCCAATTCTCCTTAGAGACCCAGTACTTC
.,TRBV6-1,TRBJ2-7,TRBD2,CASSPGTSGSHEQYF,TGTGCCAGCAGTCCCGGGACTAGCGGGAGCCACGAGCAGTACTTC
.,TRBV11-3,TRBJ1-3,TRBD1,CASSLSPGQAALLSGNTIYF,TGTGCCAGCAGCTTATCGCCGGGACAGGCTGCTTTACTCTCTGGAAACACCATATATTTT
.,TRBV5-8,TRBJ2-5,TRBD1,CASSPGQGVETQYF,TGTGCCAGCAGCCCGGGACAGGGGGTAGAGACCCAGTACTTC
.,TRBV6-5,TRBJ1-2,.,CASSYLQGNYGYTF,TGTGCCAGCAGTTACCTGCAGGGTAACTATGGCTACACCTTC
.,TRBV2,TRBJ2-2,TRBD1,CASSANAGTGNTGELFF,TGTGCCAGCAGTGCGAACGCCGGGACAGGGAACACCGGGGAGCTGTTTTTT
.,TRBV14,TRBJ2-1,TRBD2,CASSPRVAGDPYNEQFF,TGTGCCAGCAGCCCCCGGGTAGCGGGAGACCCGTACAATGAGCAGTTCTTC
few,TRBV2,TRBJ1-5,.,CASKAGTGNQPQHF,TGTGCCAGCAAGGCAGGGACGGGCAATCAGCCCCAGCATTTT
.,TRBV21-1,TRBJ1-1,.,CASSKVAGMNTEAFF,TGTGCCAGCAGCAAAGTGGCAGGCATGAACACTGAAGCTTTCTTT
.,TRBV27,TRBJ2-3,TRBD1,CASSRGQGTVDTQYF,TGTGCCAGCAGCCGAGGACAGGGGACGGTGGATACGCAGTATTTT
.,TRBV19,TRBJ2-3,TRBD2,CASSPSRLARSTDTQYF,TGTGCCAGTAGTCCGTCCCGACTAGCGAGAAGCACAGATACGCAGTATTTT
.,TRBV7-2,TRBJ1-2,.,CASSTPWGGGYTF,TGTGCCAGCAGCACGCCATGGGGGGGTGGCTACACCTTC
.,TRBV7-9,TRBJ2-5,.,CASSLAQGGAETQYF,TGTGCCAGCAGCTTAGCGCAAGGGGGTGCGGAGACCCAGTACTTC
.,TRBV7-7,TRBJ2-5,.,CASSLAGGSIETQYF,TGTGCCAGCAGCTTAGCGGGAGGAAGTATTGAGACCCAGTACTTC
.,TRBV11-2,TRBJ2-7,.,CASSLDSNNEQYF,TGTGCCAGCAGCTTAGATAGCAACAACGAGCAGTACTTC
.,TRBV5-1,TRBJ1-3,.,CASSELSTGNTIYF,TGCGCCAGCAGCGAATTATCAACTGGAAACACCATATATTTT
once,TRBV6-1,TRBJ1-4,.,CASSVGPPTVEKLFF,TGTGCCAGCAGTGTGGGACCTCCCACTGTTGAAAAACTGTTTTTT
.,TRBV25-1,TRBJ2-1,.,CASRKQGDDEQFF,TGTGCCAGCAGGAAGCAGGGCGACGATGAGCAGTTCTTC
once,TRBV11-3,TRBJ1-1,.,CASSLQGRRPENTEAFF,TGTGCCAGCAGCTTACAGGGCCGTCGACCCGAGAACACTGAAGCTTTCTTT
.,TRBV6-1,TRBJ2-2,.,CATSGINTGELFF,TGTGCCACCTCGGGGATTAACACCGGGGAGCTGTTTTTT
.,TRBV11-2,TRBJ2-7,TRBD2,CASSQHLAGGRSYEQYF,TGTGCCAGCAGCCAGCACCTAGCGGGAGGGCGGTCCTACGAGCAGTACTTC
.,TRBV5-4,TRBJ1-1,TRBD1,CASSYGQGVELSAFF,TGTGCCAGCAGCTATGGACAGGGGGTCGAGCTGTCAGCTTTCTTT
few,TRBV4-3,TRBJ2-3,.,CASSQEINTDTQYF,TGCGCCAGCAGCCAAGAGATCAACACAGATACGCAGTATTTT
.,TRBV19,TRBJ1-5,TRBD1,CASRIGTGSNQPQHF,TGTGCCAGTAGGATAGGGACAGGGTCGAATCAGCCCCAGCATTTT
.,TRBV7-2,TRBJ2-7,.,CASSLMGDRRIEQYF,TGTGCCAGCAGCTTAATGGGGGACCGTAGGATCGAGCAGTACTTC
.,TRBV9,TRBJ2-2,TRBD1,CASSQAAGQGNTGELFF,TGTGCCAGCAGCCAGGCCGCGGGACAGGGAAACACCGGGGAGCTGTTTTTT
.,TRBV28,TRBJ2-7,TRBD1,CASSTPGTGPYEQYF,TGTGCCAGCAGTACCCCTGGGACAGGGCCCTACGAGCAGTACTTC
once,TRBV6-6,TRBJ2-7,.,CASSSIAENSYEQYF,TGTGCCAGCAGTTCTATAGCGGAAAACTCCTACGAGCAGTACTTC
few,TRBV7-8,TRBJ2-7,TRBD2,CASSLAPAGAYEQYF,TGTGCCAGCAGCTTAGCGCCAGCGGGAGCCTACGAGCAGTACTTC
.,TRBV27,TRBJ1-3,.,CASSEYSGTTGNTIYF,TGTGCCAGCAGTGAGTACTCCGGGACAACCGGAAACACCATATATTTT
.,TRBV7-2,TRBJ2-7,.,CASSARTGSYEQYF,TGTGCCAGCAGCGCCCGGACGGGCTCCTACGAGCAGTACTTC
.,TRBV10-3,TRBJ1-5,.,CAISDPGRGNQPQHF,TGTGCCATCAGTGATCCAGGGCGGGGAAATCAGCCCCAGCATTTT
.,TRBV5-1,TRBJ2-3,TRBD2,CASSEGLDPSTDTQYF,TGCGCCAGCAGCGAGGGACTAGACCCTAGCACAGATACGCAGTATTTT
once,TRBV6-1,TRBJ2-3,TRBD1,CASSDQGTGVDTQYF,TGTGCCAGCAGTGACCAGGGAACAGGGGTGGACACGCAGTATTTT
.,TRBV18,TRBJ1-2,.,CASSADSSYGYTF,TGTGCCAGCTCAGCTGACAGTTCCTATGGCTACACCTTC
.,TRBV19,TRBJ2-1,.,CASSITEKEEQFF,TGTGCCAGTAGTATTACTGAAAAGGAAGAGCAGTTCTTC
.,TRBV6-1,TRBJ2-7,TRBD2,CATFSGTNSYEQYF,TGTGCCACCTTTAGCGGGACCAACTCCTACGAGCAGTACTTC
.,TRBV19,TRBJ2-1,TRBD2,CASSRGLADSYNEQFF,TGTGCCAGTAGTAGAGGACTAGCGGACTCCTACAATGAGCAGTTCTTC
once,TRBV7-8,TRBJ2-1,TRBD2,CASSFGGTSGSNEQFF,TGTGCCAGCAGCTTTGGAGGGACTAGCGGGAGTAATGAGCAGTTCTTC
.,TRBV6-1,TRBJ1-4,TRBD1,CASSDWTGRQKLFF,TGTGCCAGCAGTGACTGGACAGGGAGGCAAAAACTGTTTTTT
.,TRBV7-9,TRBJ1-4,.,CASRTTAGDPKLFF,TGTGCCAGCAGAACGACAGCCGGGGATCCAAAACTGTTTTTT
.,TRBV9,TRBJ2-3,TRBD2,CASSVGLAGFTDTQYF,TGTGCCAGCAGCGTAGGTCTAGCGGGATTCACAGATACGCAGTATTTT
.,TRBV5-1,TRBJ2-3,TRBD2,CASSLTPAGVADTQYF,TGCGCCAGCAGCTTGACCCCAGCGGGAGTGGCAGATACGCAGTATTTT
.,TRBV10-3,TRBJ2-7,.,CAISTDFSYEQYF,TGTGCCATCAGTACAGACTTTTCCTACGAGCAGTACTTC
.,TRBV15,TRBJ2-2,.,CATSRGGIRTGELFF,TGTGCCACCAGCAGAGGGGGGATTCGGACCGGGGAGCTGTTTTTT
.,TRBV6-1,TRBJ1-5,.,CASERDGNQPQHF,TGTGCCAGTGAACGGGACGGGAATCAGCCCCAGCATTTT
.,TRBV5-6,TRBJ2-7,TRBD1,CASSFGTGVEQYF,TGTGCCAGCAGCTTTGGGACAGGGGTCGAGCAGTACTTC
.,TRBV2,TRBJ2-5,TRBD1,CASSEATGRTQYF,TGTGCCAGCAGTGAAGCGACAGGGCGGACCCAGTACTTC
.,TRBV10-1,TRBJ1-1,.,CASSEGRMNTEAFF,TGCGCCAGCAGTGAGGGCAGAATGAACACTGAAGCTTTCTTT